The 2 T cell receptor beta chains below come from one sample, sequenced in a study of T cells in Graves' hyperthyroidism and ophthalmopathy. Amplified TCR beta CDR3 regions derived from RNA transcripts. The TCR CDR3 first-round RT-PCR relied on the HTBI primer set. TCRdb independently ran MiXCR on the multiplex PCR reads; one entry per CDR3 protein. The sample carries 300,000 to 350,000 distinct CDR3 sequences, approximately 22% recorded once. Sequenced input: blood. The receptors shown here come from a woman in her forties or fifties with Graves' hyperthyroidism.

This clonotype has a count of ten or more. V is TRBV19 and J is TRBJ2-1; 9 bases line up with TRBD2. The CDR3 extends over 14 amino acids. The germline V gene encodes CDR1 LNHDA and CDR2 SQIVND (reference sequence). J gave up 3 bases and V 7 bases, and 4 bases lay outside the gene matches. CDR3 DNA sequence: TGTGCCAGTAAGCTAGCGGGGAGCTACAATGAGCAGTTCTTC. It yields the protein CASKLAGSYNEQFF.

The chain carries TRBV4-1 and TRBJ1-6; no firm D call. With 7 bases removed from V and 6 bases from J, the gap between germline ends came to 13 bases. The CDR3 is 14 residues long. Germline V gives CDR1 MGHRA, CDR2 YSYEKL. The chain's CDR3 is CASKMDGVNSPLHF. For the CDR3, the DNA is TGCGCCAGCAAAATGGACGGCGTTAATTCACCCCTCCACTTT.